This T cell receptor (beta chain) was recorded in a study of PD-1 blockade in classical Hodgkin lymphoma. The assay was immunoSEQ multiplex PCR, and TCRdb's table has in-frame clones only and misses some. Of about 86,000 clones listed, 89% are singletons. Germline V lookup: CDR1 GTSNPN, CDR2 SVGIG (reference sequence). Trimming left V 2 bases short and J 4 bases short, with 6 bases between. There are 11 residues in the CDR3. All patients relapsed after autologous stem cell transplantation, and brentuximab vedotin exposure varied. Reported best responses ranged across complete response, partial response or progressive disease.

The sample here was peripheral blood mononuclear cells (PBMCs), taken before the second cycle of nivolumab. This TCR came from a human donor with classical Hodgkin lymphoma. This rearrangement joins TRBV30 to TRBJ2-7; D gene uncertain. The CDR3 DNA reads as TGTGCCTGGAGTCTAGGTTACGAGCAGTACTTC. It is translated as CAWSLGYEQYF. Filled out from reference TRBV30 and TRBJ2-7, the complete variable domain reads SQTIHQWPATLVQPVGSPLSLECTVEGTSNPNLYWYRQAAGRGLQLLFYSVGIGQISSEVPQNLSASRPQDRQFILSSKKLLLSDSGFYLCAWSLGYEQYFGPGTRLTVT.